The clone carrying this T cell receptor beta chain appeared many times. CDR3 length equals 11 residues. V was cut by 8 bases and J by 1 base, with 2 bases left in between. From germline, CDR1 is MNHEY and CDR2 SVGEGT. TCRdb passed the 5' RACE reads through MiXCR, listing each CDR3 protein once. The profile shows some 600,000 distinct CDR3 sequences, roughly 17% of them singletons. This record belongs to a study of T-cell memory formation after mild COVID-19. Across the study: Largely, TCR clusters stayed within a single donor.

The sequenced sample consisted of PBMCs or a T cell subset sorted from them (not recorded which). This clonotype originated in an adult woman who had mild COVID-19 (a few samples of this study predate the infection). Cell type and time point are not known. The V call is TRBV6-2 or TRBV6-3, the J call TRBJ2-2; D is ambiguous. Here the CDR3 reads CASGNTGELFF. CDR3 bases: TGTGCCAGCGGGAACACCGGGGAGCTGTTTTTT.